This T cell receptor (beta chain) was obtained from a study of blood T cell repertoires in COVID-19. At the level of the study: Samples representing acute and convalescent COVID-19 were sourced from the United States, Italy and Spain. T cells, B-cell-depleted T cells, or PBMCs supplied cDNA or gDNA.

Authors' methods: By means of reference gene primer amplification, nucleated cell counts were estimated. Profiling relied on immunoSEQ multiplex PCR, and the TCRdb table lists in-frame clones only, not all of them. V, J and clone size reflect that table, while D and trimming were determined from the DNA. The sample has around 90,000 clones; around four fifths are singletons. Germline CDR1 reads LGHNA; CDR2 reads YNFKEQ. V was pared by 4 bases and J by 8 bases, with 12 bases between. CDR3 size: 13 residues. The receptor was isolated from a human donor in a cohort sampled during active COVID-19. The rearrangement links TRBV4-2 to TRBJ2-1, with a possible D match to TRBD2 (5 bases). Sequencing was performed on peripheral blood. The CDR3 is CASSPEQEDEQFF. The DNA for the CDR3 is TGTGCCAGCAGCCCAGAGCAGGAGGATGAGCAGTTCTTC.